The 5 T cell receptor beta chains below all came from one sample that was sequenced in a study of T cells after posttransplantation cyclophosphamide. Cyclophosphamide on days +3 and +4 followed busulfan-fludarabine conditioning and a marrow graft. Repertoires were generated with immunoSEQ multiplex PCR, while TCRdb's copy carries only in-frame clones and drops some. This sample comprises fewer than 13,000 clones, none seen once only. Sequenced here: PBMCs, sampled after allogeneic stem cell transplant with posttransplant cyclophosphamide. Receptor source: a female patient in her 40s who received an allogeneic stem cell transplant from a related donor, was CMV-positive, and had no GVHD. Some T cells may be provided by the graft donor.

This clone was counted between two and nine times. CDR3 DNA: TGTGCCAGCAGCTTAGATCGGGGACTAGCGGGGGGGCTGCAGTTCTTC. Translating it yields CASSLDRGLAGGLQFF. The V call is TRBV11-2, the J call TRBJ2-1, with 16 bases identical to TRBD2. The CDR3 consists of 16 residues. Germline V lookup: CDR1 SGHAT, CDR2 FQNNGV. V shed 0 bases, J shed 12 bases, and the junction held 5 bases outside the gene matches.

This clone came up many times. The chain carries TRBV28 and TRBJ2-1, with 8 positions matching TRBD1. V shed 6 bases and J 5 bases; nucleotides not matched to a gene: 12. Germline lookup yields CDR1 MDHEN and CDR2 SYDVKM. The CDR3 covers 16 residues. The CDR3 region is CASRTPPGTGNNEQFF. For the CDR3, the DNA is TGTGCCAGCAGGACCCCCCCCGGGACAGGAAACAATGAGCAGTTCTTC. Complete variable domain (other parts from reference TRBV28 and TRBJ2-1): DVKVTQSSRYLVKRTGEKVFLECVQDMDHENMFWYRQDPGLGLRLIYFSYDVKMKEKGDIPEGYSVSREKKERFSLILESASTNQTSMYLCASRTPPGTGNNEQFFGPGTRLTVL.

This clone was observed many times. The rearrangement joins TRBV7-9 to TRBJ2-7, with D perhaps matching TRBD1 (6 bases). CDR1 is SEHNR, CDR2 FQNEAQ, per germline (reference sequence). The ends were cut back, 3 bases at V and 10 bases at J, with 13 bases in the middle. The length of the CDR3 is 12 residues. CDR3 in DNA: TGTGCCAGCAGCTTGGGGAGCAGGGGACAGTACTTC. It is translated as CASSLGSRGQYF.

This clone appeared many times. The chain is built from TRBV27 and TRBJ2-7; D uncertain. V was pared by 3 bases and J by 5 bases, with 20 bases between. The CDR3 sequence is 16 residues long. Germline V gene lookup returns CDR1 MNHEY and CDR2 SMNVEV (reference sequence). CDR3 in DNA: TGTGCCAGCAGTTTCCTTTCCCGTCCTATCGCCCACGAGCAGTACTTC. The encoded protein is CASSFLSRPIAHEQYF.

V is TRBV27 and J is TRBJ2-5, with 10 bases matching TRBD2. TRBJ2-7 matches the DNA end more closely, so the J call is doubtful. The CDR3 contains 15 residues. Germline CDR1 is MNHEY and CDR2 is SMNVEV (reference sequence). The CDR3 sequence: CASGLAAWERYEQYF. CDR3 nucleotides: TGTGCCAGCGGACTAGCGGCGTGGGAGAGATACGAGCAGTACTTC.